The following is a TCR beta chain sequence with its context. Only CD45RO-negative cells positively selected for CCR7 counted as naive CD8 cells, so terminally differentiated effector memory CD45RA+ cells were excluded. The healthy adult donors were HIV-negative and reported no recent acute infections or vaccinations. Trimming removed 8 bases at V and 9 bases at J, with 14 bases between. Germline-derived CDR1 and CDR2 are MNHEY and SMNVEV (reference sequence). The CDR3 consists of 12 residues. Original processing methods: Quality scores were absent from the junction-only immunoSEQ sequences, so filtering differed. Sequenced by immunoSEQ multiplex PCR; TCRdb stores in-frame clones only, minus some. Clone size and the V and J calls come from that table; the DNA yielded D and trimming. The sample includes some 2,000,000 clones, about 94% of them seen just once. The record originates from a study of shared clonotypes between healthy human individuals. As for the study in general: Donors consisted of two women and a few men between 18 and 49.

The clonotype originates from a man aged 18 to 35 in good health. Sequenced: naive CD8+ T cells sorted from blood. The chain is built from TRBV27 and TRBJ2-1; D could derive from TRBD1 or TRBD2 (6 bases each). The CDR3, as DNA: TGTGCCAGCGCCCTAGGAGGGGGTGAGCAGTTCTTC. Residues: CASALGGGEQFF.